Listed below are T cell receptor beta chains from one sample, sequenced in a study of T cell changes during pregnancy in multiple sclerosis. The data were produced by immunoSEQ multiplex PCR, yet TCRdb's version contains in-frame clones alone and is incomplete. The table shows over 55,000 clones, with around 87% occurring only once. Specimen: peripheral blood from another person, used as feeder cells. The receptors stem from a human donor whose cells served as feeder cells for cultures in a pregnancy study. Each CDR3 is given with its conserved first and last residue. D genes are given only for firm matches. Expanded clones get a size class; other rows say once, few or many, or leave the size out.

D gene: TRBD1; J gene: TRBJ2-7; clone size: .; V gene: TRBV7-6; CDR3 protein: CASSPGGYPYEQYF; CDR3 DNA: TGTGCCAGCAGCCCAGGGGGCTACCCCTACGAGCAGTACTTC
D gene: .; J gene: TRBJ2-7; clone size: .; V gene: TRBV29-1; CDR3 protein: CSVEPRDHEQYF; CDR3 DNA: TGCAGCGTTGAACCCAGGGACCACGAGCAGTACTTC
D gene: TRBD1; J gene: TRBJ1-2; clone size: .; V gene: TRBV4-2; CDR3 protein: CASSSQGFGYGYTF; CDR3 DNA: TGTGCCAGCAGCTCACAGGGGTTTGGCTATGGCTACACCTTC
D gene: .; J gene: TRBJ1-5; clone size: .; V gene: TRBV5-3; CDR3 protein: CARSLETGPFYSNQPQHF; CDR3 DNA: TGTGCCAGAAGCTTGGAAACAGGCCCCTTTTATAGCAATCAGCCCCAGCATTTT
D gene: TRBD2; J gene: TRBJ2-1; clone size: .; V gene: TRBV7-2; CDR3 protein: CASSSTSGGAGEQFF; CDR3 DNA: TGTGCCAGCAGCTCGACTAGCGGGGGGGCGGGTGAGCAGTTCTTC
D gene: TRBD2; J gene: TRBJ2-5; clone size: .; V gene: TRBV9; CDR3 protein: CASSGIAGALGAQYF; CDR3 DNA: TGTGCCAGCAGCGGAATAGCGGGGGCTCTCGGAGCCCAGTACTTC
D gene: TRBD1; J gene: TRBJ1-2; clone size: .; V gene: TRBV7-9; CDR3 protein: CASSYSGGAYGYTF; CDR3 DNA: TGTGCCAGCAGTTATTCAGGGGGCGCTTATGGCTACACCTTC
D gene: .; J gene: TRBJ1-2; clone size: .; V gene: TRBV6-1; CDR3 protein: CASSEGPAPSLYGYTF; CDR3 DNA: TGTGCCAGCAGTGAAGGGCCAGCGCCTTCTCTTTATGGCTACACCTTC
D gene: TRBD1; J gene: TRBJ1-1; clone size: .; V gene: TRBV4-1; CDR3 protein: CASSQGQGPYTEAFF; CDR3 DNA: TGCGCCAGCAGCCAAGGACAGGGCCCTTACACTGAAGCTTTCTTT
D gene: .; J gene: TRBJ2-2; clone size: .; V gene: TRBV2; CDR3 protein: CASTVNTGELFF; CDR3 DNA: TGTGCCAGCACAGTAAACACCGGGGAGCTGTTTTTT
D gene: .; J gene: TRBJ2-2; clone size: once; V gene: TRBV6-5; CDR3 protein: CASSVMGAPGGELFF; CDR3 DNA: TGTGCCAGCAGTGTCATGGGGGCGCCGGGCGGGGAGCTGTTTTTT
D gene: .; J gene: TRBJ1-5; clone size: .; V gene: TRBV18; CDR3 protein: CASSPGQTNQPQHF; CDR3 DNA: TGTGCCAGCTCACCCGGGCAGACCAATCAGCCCCAGCATTTT
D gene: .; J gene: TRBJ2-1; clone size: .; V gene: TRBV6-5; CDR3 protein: CASSYGRRGGEQFF; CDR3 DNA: TGTGCCAGCAGTTACGGGCGCAGGGGAGGTGAGCAGTTCTTC
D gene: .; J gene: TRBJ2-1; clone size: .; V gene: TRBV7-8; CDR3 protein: CASSLVRSGTDGGNEQFF; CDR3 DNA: TGTGCCAGCAGCTTAGTAAGGTCAGGGACGGACGGTGGCAATGAGCAGTTCTTC
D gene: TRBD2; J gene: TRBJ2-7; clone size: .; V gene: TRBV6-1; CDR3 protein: CASSRGEGYEQYF; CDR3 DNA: TGTGCCAGCAGTCGGGGGGAAGGCTACGAGCAGTACTTC
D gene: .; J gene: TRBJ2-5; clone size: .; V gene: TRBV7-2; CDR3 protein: CASSLRRGPQETQYF; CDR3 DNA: TGTGCCAGCAGCTTAAGGAGGGGGCCTCAAGAGACCCAGTACTTC
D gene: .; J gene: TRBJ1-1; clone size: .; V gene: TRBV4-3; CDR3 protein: CASSLDRNTEAFF; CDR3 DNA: TGCGCCAGCAGCCTTGACAGGAACACTGAAGCTTTCTTT
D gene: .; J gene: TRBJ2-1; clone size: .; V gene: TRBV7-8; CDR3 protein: CASSLTLASTYNEQFF; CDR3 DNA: TGTGCCAGCAGCTTGACCCTAGCGAGTACCTACAATGAGCAGTTCTTC
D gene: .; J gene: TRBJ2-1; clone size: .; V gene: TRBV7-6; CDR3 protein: CASSLSRQGPYNEQFF; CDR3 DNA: TGTGCCAGCAGCCTCTCTCGTCAGGGGCCTTACAATGAGCAGTTCTTC
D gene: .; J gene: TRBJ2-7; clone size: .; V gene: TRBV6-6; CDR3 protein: CASSSDSYSYEQYF; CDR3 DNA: TGTGCCAGCAGTTCTGACAGTTACTCCTACGAGCAGTACTTC
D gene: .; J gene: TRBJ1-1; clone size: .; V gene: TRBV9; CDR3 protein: CASSVEQAGTEAFF; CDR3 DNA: TGTGCCAGCAGCGTAGAACAGGCGGGCACTGAAGCTTTCTTT
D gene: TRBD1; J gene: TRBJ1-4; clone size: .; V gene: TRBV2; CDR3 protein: CASRDRDEKLFF; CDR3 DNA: TGTGCCAGCAGGGACAGGGACGAAAAACTGTTTTTT
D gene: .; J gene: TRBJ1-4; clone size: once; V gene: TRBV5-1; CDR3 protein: CASSRAGATNEKLFF; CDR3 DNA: TGCGCCAGCAGCCGGGCGGGTGCAACTAATGAAAAACTGTTTTTT
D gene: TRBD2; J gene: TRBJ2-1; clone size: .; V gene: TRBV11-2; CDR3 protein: CASIQNSGSSYNEQFF; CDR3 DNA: TGTGCCAGCATCCAAAATAGCGGGAGCTCCTACAATGAGCAGTTCTTC
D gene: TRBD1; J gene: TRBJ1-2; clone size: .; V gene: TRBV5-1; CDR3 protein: CASSFGRDSYGYTF; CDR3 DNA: TGCGCCAGCAGCTTTGGCCGGGACAGCTATGGCTACACCTTC
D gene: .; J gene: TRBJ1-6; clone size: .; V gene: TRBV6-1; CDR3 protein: CASSGSPGLGNSPLHF; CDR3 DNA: TGTGCCAGCAGTGGTTCGCCAGGATTGGGCAATTCACCCCTCCACTTT
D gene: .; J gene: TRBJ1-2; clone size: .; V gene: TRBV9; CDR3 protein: CASSPSRTRTLYGYTF; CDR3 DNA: TGTGCCAGCAGCCCATCAAGGACACGAACTCTCTATGGCTACACCTTC
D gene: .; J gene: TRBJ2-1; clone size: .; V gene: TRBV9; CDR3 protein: CASSPRDYNEQFF; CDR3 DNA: TGTGCCAGCAGCCCCCGGGACTACAATGAGCAGTTCTTC
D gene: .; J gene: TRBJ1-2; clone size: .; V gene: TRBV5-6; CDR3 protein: CASSSTGEGYGYTF; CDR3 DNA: TGTGCCAGCAGCTCTACGGGAGAGGGCTATGGCTACACCTTC
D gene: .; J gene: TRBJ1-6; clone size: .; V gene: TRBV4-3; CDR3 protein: CASSLATGGNSPLHF; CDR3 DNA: TGCGCCAGCAGCCTCGCGACGGGAGGTAATTCACCCCTCCACTTT
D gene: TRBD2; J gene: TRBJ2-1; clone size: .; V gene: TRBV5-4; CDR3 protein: CASSPQAGVYNEQFF; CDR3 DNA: TGTGCCAGCAGCCCCCAGGCGGGAGTCTACAATGAGCAGTTCTTC
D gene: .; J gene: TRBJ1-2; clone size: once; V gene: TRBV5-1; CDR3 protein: CASSFEGVVGYTF; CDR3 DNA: TGCGCCAGCAGCTTCGAGGGGGTCGTTGGCTACACCTTC
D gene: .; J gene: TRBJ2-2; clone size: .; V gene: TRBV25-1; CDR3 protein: CASSELTGELFF; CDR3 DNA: TGTGCCAGCAGTGAACTAACCGGGGAGCTGTTTTTT
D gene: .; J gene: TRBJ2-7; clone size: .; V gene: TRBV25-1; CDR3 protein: CASQTTTVSSYEQYF; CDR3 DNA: TGTGCCAGCCAAACAACGACGGTAAGCTCCTACGAGCAGTACTTC
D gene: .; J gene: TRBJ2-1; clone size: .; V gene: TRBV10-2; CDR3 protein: CASSLDSYNEQFF; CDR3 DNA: TGCGCCAGCAGTTTGGACAGCTACAATGAGCAGTTCTTC
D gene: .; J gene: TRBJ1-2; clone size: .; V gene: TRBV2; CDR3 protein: CASRPQQGWGYGYTF; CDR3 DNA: TGTGCCAGCAGGCCCCAACAGGGTTGGGGCTATGGCTACACCTTC
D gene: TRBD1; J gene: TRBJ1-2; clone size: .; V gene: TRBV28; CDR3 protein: CASSSHRGYGYTF; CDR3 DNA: TGTGCCAGCAGTTCACACAGGGGCTATGGCTACACCTTC
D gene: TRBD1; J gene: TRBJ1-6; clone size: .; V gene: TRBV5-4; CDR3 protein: CASSQGQVNSPLHF; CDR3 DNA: TGTGCCAGCAGCCAGGGACAGGTTAATTCACCCCTCCACTTT
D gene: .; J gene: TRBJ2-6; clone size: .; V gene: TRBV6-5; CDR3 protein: CASSYSIGAGANVLTF; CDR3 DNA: TGTGCCAGCAGTTACTCCATCGGGGCTGGGGCCAACGTCCTGACTTTC
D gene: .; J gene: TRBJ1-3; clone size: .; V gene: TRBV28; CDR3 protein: CASSLYTQQISGNTIYF; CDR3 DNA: TGTGCCAGCAGTTTATACACCCAACAAATCTCTGGAAACACCATATATTTT
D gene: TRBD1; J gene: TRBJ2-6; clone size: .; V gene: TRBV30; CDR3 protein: CASRTGVSGANVLTF; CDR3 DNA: TGTGCCTCCAGGACAGGCGTCTCTGGGGCCAACGTCCTGACTTTC
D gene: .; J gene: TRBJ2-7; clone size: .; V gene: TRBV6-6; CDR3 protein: CASRAGLSYEQYF; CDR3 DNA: TGTGCCAGCAGGGCCGGACTCTCCTACGAGCAGTACTTC
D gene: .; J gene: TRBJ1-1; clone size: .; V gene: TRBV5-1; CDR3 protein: CASRLGHPNTEAFF; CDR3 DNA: TGCGCCAGCAGACTTGGACACCCAAACACTGAAGCTTTCTTT